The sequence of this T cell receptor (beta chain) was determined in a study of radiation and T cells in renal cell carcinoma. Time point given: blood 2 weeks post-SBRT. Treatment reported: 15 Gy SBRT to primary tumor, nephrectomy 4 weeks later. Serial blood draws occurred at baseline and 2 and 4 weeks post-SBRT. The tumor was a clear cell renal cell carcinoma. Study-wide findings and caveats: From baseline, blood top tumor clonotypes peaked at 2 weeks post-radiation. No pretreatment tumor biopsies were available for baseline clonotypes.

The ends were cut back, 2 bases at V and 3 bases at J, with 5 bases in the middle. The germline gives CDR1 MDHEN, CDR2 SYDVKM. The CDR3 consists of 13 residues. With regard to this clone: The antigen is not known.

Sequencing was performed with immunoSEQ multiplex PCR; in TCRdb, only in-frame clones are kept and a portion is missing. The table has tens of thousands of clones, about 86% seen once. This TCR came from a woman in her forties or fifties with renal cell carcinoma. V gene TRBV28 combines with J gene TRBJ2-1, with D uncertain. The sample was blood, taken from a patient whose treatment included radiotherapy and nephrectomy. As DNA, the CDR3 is TGTGCCAGCAGTTTAGGCAGCTACAATGAGCAGTTCTTC. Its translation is CASSLGSYNEQFF.